This TCR beta chain derives from a study of CD8 T cells in Susac syndrome. RNA amounts of roughly 0.5 to 1 ug underwent reverse transcription with random hexamers. With immunoSEQ multiplex PCR, TCR beta CDR3 was amplified across 54 Vbeta and 13 Jbeta. TCRdb itself ran the immunoSEQ multiplex PCR reads through MiXCR, one entry per CDR3 protein. The sample shows 330,000 or so distinct CDR3 sequences, 65% to 90% of them seen only once. The authors negatively isolated CD8+ and CD4+ T cells and FACS-enriched TEMRA cells. The CDR3 length is 13 residues. Looked up from germline, CDR1 is LNHDA and CDR2 is SQIVND (reference sequence). V dropped 4 bases and J dropped 7 bases, with 10 bases sitting between them.

This receptor was identified in a human donor with multiple sclerosis. The specimen sequenced was CD8+ T cells from PBMCs. The rearrangement joins TRBV19 to TRBJ2-2; maybe TRBD1 (5 bases). The CDR3, as DNA: TGTGCCAGTAGTACCACGACAGACGGGGAGCTGTTTTTT. This gives the protein CASSTTTDGELFF.